This TCR beta chain was found in a study of blood T cell repertoires in COVID-19. Trimming at V came to 6 bases and at J to 2 bases, leaving 3 bases not matched to a gene. CDR3 length: 14 residues. Looked up from germline, CDR1 is MNHNY and CDR2 is SVGAGI (reference sequence). Data came from immunoSEQ multiplex PCR; TCRdb stores just in-frame clones and leaves some out. Of 200,000 to 300,000 clones listed, around 87% are singletons. The sequenced material came from peripheral blood. The clonotype comes from a man aged 55 to 70 who had recovered from COVID-19. The gene calls are TRBV6-6 and TRBJ2-7; 11 bases map to TRBD1. The CDR3 DNA reads as TGTGCCAGCAGGCCGGGACAGGGGGCCTACGAGCAGTACGTC. Protein: CASRPGQGAYEQYV.